This T cell receptor (beta chain) was observed in a study of spatial heterogeneity in lung cancer. The time point denotes: sample taken at primary tumor resection. TCRs were sequenced from unsorted whole RNA of tumor, nontumor lung or PBMC. The CDR3 extends over 15 amino acids. The germline gives CDR1 LGHDT, CDR2 YNNKEL (reference sequence). Trimming cost V 1 base and J 5 bases, with 14 bases left between them. Relative to its sample, this clonotype is medium-sized. TCRdb redid the calling of the 5' RACE reads with MiXCR, one entry per CDR3 protein. The table lists about 12,000 distinct CDR3 sequences, 14% of them singletons, with 2.4% in the top ten.

The starting material was PBMCs, obtained at surgery. This TCR derives from a female donor with early-stage non-small cell lung cancer. This chain joins TRBV3-1 and TRBJ2-5, with D unclear. As DNA, the CDR3 is TGTGCCAGCAGCCAAGCTGGTGCTAGTTACGAGACCCAGTACTTC. It translates to CASSQAGASYETQYF.